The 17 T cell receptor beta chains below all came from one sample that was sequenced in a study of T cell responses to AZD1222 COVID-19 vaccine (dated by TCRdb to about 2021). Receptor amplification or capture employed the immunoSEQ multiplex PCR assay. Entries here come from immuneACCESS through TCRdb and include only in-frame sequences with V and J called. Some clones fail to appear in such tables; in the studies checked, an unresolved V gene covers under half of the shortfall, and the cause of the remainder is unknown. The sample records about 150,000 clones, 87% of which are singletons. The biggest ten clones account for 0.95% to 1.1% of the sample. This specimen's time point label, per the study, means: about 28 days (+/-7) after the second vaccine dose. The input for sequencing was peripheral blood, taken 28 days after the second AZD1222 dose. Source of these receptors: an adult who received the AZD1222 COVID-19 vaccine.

CDR3 nucleotides: TGTGCCAGCAGCAAGGGACAGGGAGGAGGTTCTCCGATCTACGAGCAGTACTTC. It encodes CASSKGQGGGSPIYEQYF. The V and J genes are TRBV5-4 and TRBJ2-7; 9 bases fit TRBD1. Trimming cost V 4 bases and J 3 bases; bases outside gene matches: 17. This CDR3 is 18 amino acids long. Looked up from germline, CDR1 is SGHNT and CDR2 is YYREEE (reference sequence).

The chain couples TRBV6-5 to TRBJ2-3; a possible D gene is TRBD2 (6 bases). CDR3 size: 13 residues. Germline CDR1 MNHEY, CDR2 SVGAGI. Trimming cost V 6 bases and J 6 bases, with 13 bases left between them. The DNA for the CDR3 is TGTGCCAGCAGCATGACCCTAGCGGATACGCAGTATTTT. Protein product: CASSMTLADTQYF.

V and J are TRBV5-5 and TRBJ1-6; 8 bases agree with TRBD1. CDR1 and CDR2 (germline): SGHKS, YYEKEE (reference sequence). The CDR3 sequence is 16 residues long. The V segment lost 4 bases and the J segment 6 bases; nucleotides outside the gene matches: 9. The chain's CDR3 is CASSRQGAQGNSPLHF. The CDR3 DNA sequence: TGTGCCAGCAGCCGTCAGGGGGCCCAAGGTAATTCACCCCTCCACTTT.

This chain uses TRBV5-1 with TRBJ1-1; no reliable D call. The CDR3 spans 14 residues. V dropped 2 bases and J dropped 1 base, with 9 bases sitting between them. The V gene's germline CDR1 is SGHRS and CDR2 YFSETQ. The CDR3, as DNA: TGCGCCAGCAGCTTTGAGGGTGGGAACACTGAAGCTTTCTTT. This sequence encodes CASSFEGGNTEAFF.

CDR3 sequence (DNA): TGTGCCATCAGTGACTCGCCCCTGGATGAAAAACTGTTTTTT. Amino acid sequence: CAISDSPLDEKLFF. The V and J genes are TRBV10-3 and TRBJ1-4; D uncertain. Germline V gives CDR1 ENHRY, CDR2 SYGVKD. V was shortened by 3 bases and J by 6 bases, with 11 bases between the two germline ends. The CDR3 has 14 amino acids.

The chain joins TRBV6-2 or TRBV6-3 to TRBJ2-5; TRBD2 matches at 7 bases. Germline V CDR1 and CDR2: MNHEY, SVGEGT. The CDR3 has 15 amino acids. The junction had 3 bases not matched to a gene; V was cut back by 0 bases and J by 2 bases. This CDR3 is CASSYSPAGQETQYF. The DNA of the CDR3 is TGTGCCAGCAGTTACTCTCCAGCGGGACAAGAGACCCAGTACTTC.

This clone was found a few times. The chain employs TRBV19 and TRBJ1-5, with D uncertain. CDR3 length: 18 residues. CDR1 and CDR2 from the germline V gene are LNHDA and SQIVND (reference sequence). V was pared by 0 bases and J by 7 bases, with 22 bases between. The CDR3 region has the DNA TGTGCCAGTAGTATAGATGGGATTCCGGCAGCCTCATGGCAGCCCCAGCATTTT. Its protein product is CASSIDGIPAASWQPQHF. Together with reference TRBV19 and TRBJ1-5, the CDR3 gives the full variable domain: DGGITQSPKYLFRKEGQNVTLSCEQNLNHDAMYWYRQDPGQGLRLIYYSQIVNDFQKGDIAEGYSVSREKKESFPLTVTSAQKNPTAFYLCASSIDGIPAASWQPQHFGDGTRLSIL.

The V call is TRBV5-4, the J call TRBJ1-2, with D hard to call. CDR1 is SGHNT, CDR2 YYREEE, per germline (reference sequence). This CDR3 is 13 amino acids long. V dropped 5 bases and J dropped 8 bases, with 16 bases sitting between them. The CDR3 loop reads CASRYGPDSGYTF. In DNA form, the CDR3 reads TGTGCCAGCAGGTACGGGCCGGACTCGGGCTACACCTTC.

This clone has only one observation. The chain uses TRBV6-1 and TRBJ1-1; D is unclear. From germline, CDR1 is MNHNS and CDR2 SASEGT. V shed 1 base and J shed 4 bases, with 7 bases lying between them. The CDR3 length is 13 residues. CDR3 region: CASSEVGITEAFF. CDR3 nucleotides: TGTGCCAGCAGTGAAGTGGGGATCACTGAAGCTTTCTTT.

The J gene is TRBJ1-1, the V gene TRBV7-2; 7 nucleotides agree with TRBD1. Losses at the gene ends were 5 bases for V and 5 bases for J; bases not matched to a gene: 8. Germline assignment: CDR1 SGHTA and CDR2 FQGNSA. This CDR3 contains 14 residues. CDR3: CASSPRGAWTEAFF. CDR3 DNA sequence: TGTGCCAGCAGCCCCAGGGGGGCATGGACTGAAGCTTTCTTT.

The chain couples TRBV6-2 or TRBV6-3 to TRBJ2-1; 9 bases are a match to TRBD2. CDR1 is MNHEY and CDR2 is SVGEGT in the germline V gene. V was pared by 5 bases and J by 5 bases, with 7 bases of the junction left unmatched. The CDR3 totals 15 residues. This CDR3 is CASSNRSGGNNEQFF. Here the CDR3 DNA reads TGTGCCAGCAGTAATAGGAGCGGGGGGAACAATGAGCAGTTCTTC.

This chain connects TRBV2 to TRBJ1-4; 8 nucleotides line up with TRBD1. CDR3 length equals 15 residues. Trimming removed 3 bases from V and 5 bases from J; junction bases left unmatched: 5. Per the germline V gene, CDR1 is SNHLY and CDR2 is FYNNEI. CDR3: CASSDTGTGNEKLFF. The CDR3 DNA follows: TGTGCCAGCAGTGACACCGGGACAGGAAATGAAAAACTGTTTTTT.

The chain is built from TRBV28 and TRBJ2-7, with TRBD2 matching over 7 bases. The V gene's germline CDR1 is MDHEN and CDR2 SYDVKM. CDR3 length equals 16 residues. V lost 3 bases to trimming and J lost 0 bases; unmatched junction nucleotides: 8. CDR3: CASSFFGGGSSYEQYF. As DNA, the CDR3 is TGTGCCAGCAGTTTCTTTGGGGGGGGATCCTCCTACGAGCAGTACTTC.

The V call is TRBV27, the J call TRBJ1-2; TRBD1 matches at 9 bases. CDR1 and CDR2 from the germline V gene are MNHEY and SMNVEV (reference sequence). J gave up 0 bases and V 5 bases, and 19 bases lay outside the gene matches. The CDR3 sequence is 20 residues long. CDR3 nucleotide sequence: TGTGCCAGCAGTCCTACCCCCGGGGGGACAGGGACGGCGTCTAACTATGGCTACACCTTC. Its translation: CASSPTPGGTGTASNYGYTF.

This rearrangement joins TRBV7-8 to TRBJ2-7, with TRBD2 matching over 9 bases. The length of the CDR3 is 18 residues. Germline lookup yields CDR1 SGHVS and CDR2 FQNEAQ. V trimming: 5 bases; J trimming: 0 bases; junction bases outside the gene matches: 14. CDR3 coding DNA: TGTGCCAGCAGCCATACTTACCCAGCGGGGGGTAGCTCCTACGAGCAGTACTTC. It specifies CASSHTYPAGGSSYEQYF. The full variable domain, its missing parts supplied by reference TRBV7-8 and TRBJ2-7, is GAGVSQSPRYKVAKRGQDVALRCDPISGHVSLFWYQQALGQGPEFLTYFQNEAQLDKSGLPSDRFFAERPEGSVSTLKIQRTQQEDSAVYLCASSHTYPAGGSSYEQYFGPGTRLTVT.

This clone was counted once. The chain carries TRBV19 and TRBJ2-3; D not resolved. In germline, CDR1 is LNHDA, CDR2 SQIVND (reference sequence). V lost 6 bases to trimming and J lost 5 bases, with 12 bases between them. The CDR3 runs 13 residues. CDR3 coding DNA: TGTGCCAGTAGGGGCTCCCGCGGAGATACGCAGTATTTT. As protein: CASRGSRGDTQYF.

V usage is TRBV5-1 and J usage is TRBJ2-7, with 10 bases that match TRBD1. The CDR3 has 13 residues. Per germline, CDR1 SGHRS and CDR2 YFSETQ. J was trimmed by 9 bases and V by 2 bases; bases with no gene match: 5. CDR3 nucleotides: TGCGCCAGCAGCTTTGGGACAGGGGAGGGGCAGTACTTC. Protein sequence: CASSFGTGEGQYF.